The T cell receptor (beta chain) described here comes from a study of control samples from healthy donors and cancer patients. Clones were read by immunoSEQ multiplex PCR, and TCRdb kept only the in-frame ones, dropping some. This table holds roughly 93,000 clones, about 89% found once. CDR1 MNHEY and CDR2 SVGAGI come from the germline V gene. This CDR3 comprises 14 residues. V was cut by 6 bases and J by 3 bases, with 12 bases left in between. The source of this sequence is a woman in her forties or fifties with colorectal cancer. Sequencing input: PBMCs. J is TRBJ1-3 and V is TRBV6-5, with a tentative D call TRBD1 (6 bases). The CDR3, as DNA: TGTGCCAGCAGGTTGACAGGTAGTGGAAACACCATATATTTT. Translation gives CASRLTGSGNTIYF.